The text below deals with one TCR beta chain. Its antigen remains unidentified. CDR3 size: 14 residues. Germline V gene lookup returns CDR1 DFQATT and CDR2 SNEGSKA (reference sequence). V lost 3 bases, J lost 1 base, and 10 bases lay in between. Primed by a sample-barcoded 5' primer and a J-beta primer mix, a second PCR proceeded for about 6 to 12 cycles. TCRdb processed the 5' RACE reads anew with MiXCR; each CDR3 protein has one entry. The sample yields 700,000 to 950,000 distinct CDR3 sequences, around 46% seen once. The data stem from a study of blood T cells in healthy people across ages. Whole-study findings and limits: Diversity of TCR beta correlated strongly with naive T cell percentage. Among T cells, TCR beta diversity per million cells dropped roughly linearly as age rose.

Peripheral blood was drawn, around 9.5 milliliters per donor. Total RNA was isolated from each sample in quantities of at least 6 micrograms. The sequencing input was blood. The sequence was collected from an older woman in good health. This sequence joins TRBV20-1 and TRBJ2-1; D is possibly TRBD2 (5 bases). Here the CDR3 reads CSASSVKSYNEQFF. The CDR3 DNA is TGCAGTGCTAGTAGCGTGAAGTCCTACAATGAGCAGTTCTTC.